This T cell receptor (beta chain) was sequenced in a study of immune heterogeneity within non-small cell lung tumors. Study in general: A handful of squamous cell carcinomas, 10 non-squamous carcinomas and 1 not otherwise specified made up the tumors. Findings and caveats of the study: The repertoire of each individual patient held high-frequency T-cell receptor beta clonotypes that were largely distinct from those of other patients. Local T-cell repertoire clonality was correlated with local tumor mutational burden, and the correlation was positive. It was moderate in strength but statistically significant (R roughly 0.34).

Remarks on this clonotype: Its target is unknown.

Genomic DNA extracted from bulk tumor tissue served as template. A total of approximately 600 ng was used per sample. Biopsies that were spaced far apart were taken, several per primary tumor, during surgery. Patients went through curative surgery, and their non-small cell lung cancer was untreated and newly diagnosed. Multiplex PCR employing 32 V and 13 J primers generated amplicons of the TCR beta CDR3. One entry per CDR3 protein results from TCRdb running MiXCR on the multiplex PCR reads. Seen here are over 25,000 distinct CDR3 sequences, about 29% observed once, and the top ten hold almost 4%. Material: lung tumor tissue. The receptor was isolated from a man in his forties with non-small cell lung cancer.

CDR3 region: CASSPQAGELFF. The CDR3 coding sequence is TGTGCCAGCAGCCCCCAAGCCGGGGAGCTGTTTTTT. This chain uses TRBV4-2 with TRBJ2-2; no reliable D call. Germline CDR1 reads LGHNA; CDR2 reads YNFKEQ. This CDR3 spans 12 amino acids. V was trimmed by 4 bases and J by 6 bases, leaving 6 bases between them.